These 28 T cell receptor beta chains came from one sample sequenced in a study of cytomegalovirus exposure and HLA in healthy donors. Clones were sequenced by immunoSEQ multiplex PCR, and TCRdb holds only the in-frame ones, with some missing. In the table there are around 75,000 clones, 70% to 90% of which are singletons. Sequenced sample: PBMCs. The receptors shown here come from a man aged 30-40 years in good health and CMV-seronegative.

The rearrangement links TRBV7-3 to TRBJ2-3; D is perhaps TRBD1 (6 bases). CDR1 is SGHTA and CDR2 is FQGTGA in the germline V gene. V shed 4 bases and J shed 6 bases, with 14 bases lying between them. The CDR3 is made up of 14 amino acids. Here the CDR3 DNA reads TGTGCCAGCAGCTCATCGCGGACAGTGGATACGCAGTATTTT. It is translated as CASSSSRTVDTQYF.

The chain uses TRBV29-1 and TRBJ1-2; D unresolved. The CDR3 contains 13 residues. Trimming removed 3 bases from V and 4 bases from J, with 12 bases in between. Per the germline V gene, CDR1 is SQVTM and CDR2 is ANQGSEA. In DNA form, the CDR3 reads TGCAGCGTTGAGACTCTACGGGGCTATGGCTACACCTTC. The encoded protein is CSVETLRGYGYTF.

The chain is built from TRBV5-1 and TRBJ2-7, with D maybe TRBD1 (5 bases). CDR1 SGHRS and CDR2 YFSETQ come from the germline V gene. Trimming stripped 2 bases from V and 1 base from J, with 13 bases between. The CDR3 totals 15 residues. The CDR3 sequence: CASSLRIAGSYEQYF. The CDR3 nucleotides read TGCGCCAGCAGCTTACGAATTGCAGGGTCCTACGAGCAGTACTTC.

This rearrangement joins TRBV14 to TRBJ1-1; tentative D call: TRBD1 (6 bases). The CDR3 sequence is 15 residues long. The V gene lost 1 base and the J gene lost 1 base, with 10 bases spanning the gap. Germline CDR1 reads SGHDN; CDR2 reads FVKESK. The CDR3 bases are TGTGCCAGCAGCCAAGGCTACAGGGAGAACACTGAAGCTTTCTTT. Translated: CASSQGYRENTEAFF.

The chain links TRBV7-3 to TRBJ1-2; maybe TRBD1 (6 bases). The V end lost 6 bases, the J end lost 5 bases, and 13 bases lay between the germline ends. CDR3 length equals 13 residues. Germline values: CDR1 SGHTA, CDR2 FQGTGA. The CDR3 region has the DNA TGTGCCAGCAGTTTGCACGGGACATATGGCTACACCTTC. It yields the protein CASSLHGTYGYTF.

V is TRBV7-9 and J is TRBJ2-1; no reliable D call. The CDR3 spans 13 residues. V dropped 6 bases and J dropped 3 bases, with 9 bases sitting between them. Germline lookup yields CDR1 SEHNR and CDR2 FQNEAQ (reference sequence). In DNA, the CDR3 is TGTGCCAGCAGTCTACGGTTCTACAATGAGCAGTTCTTC. It is translated as CASSLRFYNEQFF.

V gene TRBV4-2 combines with J gene TRBJ2-1, with 12 bases identical to TRBD2. With 0 bases clipped from V and 4 bases from J, the junction kept 7 bases outside the gene matches. The CDR3 sequence is 18 residues long. Germline V gene data show CDR1 as LGHNA and CDR2 as YNFKEQ. In DNA form, the CDR3 reads TGTGCCAGCAGCCAAGATTCGACTAGCGGGAGTCCTTACAATGAGCAGTTCTTC. Translated: CASSQDSTSGSPYNEQFF.

This chain joins TRBV20-1 and TRBJ2-1; unclear D gene. Germline V CDR1 and CDR2: DFQATT, SNEGSKA (reference sequence). CDR3 size: 10 residues. The CDR3: CSVPGSRQFF. CDR3 nucleotides: TGCAGCGTTCCGGGTAGCAGGCAGTTCTTC.

The gene calls are TRBV4-1 and TRBJ2-3; D gene unclear. Trimming stripped 3 bases from V and 5 bases from J, with 9 bases between. Per the germline V gene, CDR1 is MGHRA and CDR2 is YSYEKL. The CDR3 has 13 residues. CDR3 nucleotide sequence: TGCGCCAGCAGCCATTTCACGGGAGATACGCAGTATTTT. Translation: CASSHFTGDTQYF.

This clone is labeled medium-sized. The chain links TRBV7-9 to TRBJ2-3; tentative D call: TRBD1 (6 bases). Germline loops: CDR1 SEHNR, CDR2 FQNEAQ (reference sequence). The CDR3 runs 15 residues. V was cut by 5 bases and J by 0 bases, with 12 bases left in between. This CDR3 is CASSQRTVSTDTQYF. Written as DNA, the CDR3 is TGTGCCAGCAGCCAAAGGACAGTTAGCACAGATACGCAGTATTTT. Supplemented by reference TRBV7-9 and TRBJ2-3, the full variable domain reads DTGVSQNPRHKITKRGQNVTFRCDPISEHNRLYWYRQTLGQGPEFLTYFQNEAQLEKSRLLSDRFSAERPKGSFSTLEIQRTEQGDSAMYLCASSQRTVSTDTQYFGPGTRLTVL.

CDR3 nucleotides: TGCGCCAGCAACGACAGGGGAGGGACCGGGGAGCTGTTTTTT. Its translation: CASNDRGGTGELFF. This sequence joins TRBV5-1 and TRBJ2-2; a possible D gene is TRBD1 (8 bases). V lost 6 bases to trimming and J lost 5 bases, with 14 bases between them. This CDR3 has 14 residues. Germline CDR1 SGHRS, CDR2 YFSETQ. Based on the CDR3 plus reference TRBV5-1 and TRBJ2-2, the full variable domain is KAGVTQTPRYLIKTRGQQVTLSCSPISGHRSVSWYQQTPGQGLQFLFEYFSETQRNKGNFPGRFSGRQFSNSRSEMNVSTLELGDSALYLCASNDRGGTGELFFGEGSRLTVL.

V and J are TRBV9 and TRBJ2-7; D is possibly TRBD2 (6 bases). The CDR3 is 13 amino acids. Trimming cost V 4 bases and J 12 bases, with 20 bases left between them. Per the germline V gene, CDR1 is SGDLS and CDR2 is YYNGEE. CDR3 region: CASSPSGTPYRYF. DNA of the CDR3: TGTGCCAGCAGCCCTTCAGGGACTCCTTATCGGTACTTC.

The V gene is TRBV4-1, the J gene TRBJ2-5, with 15 bases that match TRBD2. Germline values: CDR1 MGHRA, CDR2 YSYEKL. With V trimmed by 4 bases and J by 4 bases, 4 bases remained unmatched. This CDR3 has 16 amino acids. The CDR3 nucleotides are TGCGCCAGCAGCCGGACTAGCGGGAGGGCCAGAGAGACCCAGTACTTC. Amino acids: CASSRTSGRARETQYF.

This clone has just a few counts. The chain is built from TRBV21-1 and TRBJ1-1; the table's TRBD1 call for D was not verified on the DNA. TRBV21-1 is a recognized pseudogene. There are 17 residues in the CDR3. CDR3 region: CASSKVFTGGDNTEAFF. The CDR3 DNA is TGTGCCAGCAGCAAAGTTTTCACAGGTGGTGACAACACTGAAGCTTTCTTT.

V is TRBV6-5 and J is TRBJ1-1; maybe TRBD1 (5 bases). The V and J ends lost 6 bases and 0 bases respectively, with 11 bases between them. This CDR3 contains 14 residues. CDR1 and CDR2 from the germline V gene are MNHEY and SVGAGI. The CDR3, as DNA: TGTGCCAGCAGCTTGGGGGGACTGAACACTGAAGCTTTCTTT. Amino acids: CASSLGGLNTEAFF.

A note on this clone: One end of the junction fails to match germline, which may point to a read error. The chain has TRBV28 and TRBJ1-2; 7 bases are shared with TRBD1. The V gene's germline CDR1 is MDHEN and CDR2 SYDVKM. This CDR3 spans 11 amino acids. The CDR3 loop is CASSFGTDISF. CDR3 in DNA: TGTGCCAGCAGTTTTGGGACAGATATCTCCTTC.

V and J are TRBV30 and TRBJ2-3; D gene uncertain. V was clipped by 5 bases and J by 1 base, with 7 bases between them. The CDR3 runs 12 residues. Per germline, CDR1 GTSNPN and CDR2 SVGIG (reference sequence). CDR3 protein: CAWDSGTDTQYF. The DNA for the CDR3 is TGTGCCTGGGATTCAGGCACAGATACGCAGTATTTT.

The chain recombines TRBV14 with TRBJ2-7; TRBD2 might be the D (5 bases). V lost 4 bases to trimming and J lost 6 bases, with 19 bases between them. Germline values: CDR1 SGHDN, CDR2 FVKESK. CDR3 length: 15 residues. The CDR3 spells CASSRSAGSSPEQYF. The CDR3 DNA sequence: TGTGCCAGCAGCCGGTCGGCGGGTAGTAGTCCCGAGCAGTACTTC.

The chain recombines TRBV6-6 with TRBJ2-5; 9 positions match TRBD1. Germline CDR1 and CDR2: MNHNY and SVGAGI (reference sequence). Losses at the gene ends were 4 bases for V and 4 bases for J; bases not matched to a gene: 7. The CDR3 loop spans 15 amino acids. The CDR3 loop is CASSSGTGHVETQYF. In nucleotides, the CDR3 is TGTGCCAGCAGTTCCGGGACAGGGCATGTAGAGACCCAGTACTTC.

This sequence joins TRBV5-1 and TRBJ2-1, with unresolved D. Germline CDR1 and CDR2: SGHRS and YFSETQ. CDR3 size: 14 residues. The V gene lost 4 bases and the J gene lost 3 bases, with 11 bases spanning the gap. The CDR3 region is CASSPTPVYNEQFF. The CDR3, as DNA: TGCGCCAGCAGCCCGACACCAGTCTACAATGAGCAGTTCTTC.

This sequence joins TRBV19 and TRBJ1-1; D call uncertain. In germline, CDR1 is LNHDA, CDR2 SQIVND (reference sequence). The CDR3 is 11 amino acids. Trimming took off 7 bases at V and 6 bases at J, with 9 bases between the two ends. The CDR3 reads CASNGGPEAFF. In nucleotides, the CDR3 is TGTGCCAGTAATGGAGGCCCTGAAGCTTTCTTT.

The chain employs TRBV5-4 and TRBJ1-5, with 7 bases lining up with TRBD1. The V segment lost 4 bases and the J segment 6 bases; nucleotides outside the gene matches: 4. The CDR3 totals 13 residues. Germline CDR1 and CDR2: SGHNT and YYREEE (reference sequence). CDR3 protein: CASSDRDSQPQHF. For the CDR3, the DNA is TGTGCCAGCAGCGACAGGGACAGTCAGCCCCAGCATTTT.

The rearrangement uses TRBV27 and TRBJ2-1; 10 bases match TRBD1. CDR3 length: 15 amino acids. V gave up 5 bases and J gave up 9 bases; unmatched junction bases: 10. Germline values: CDR1 MNHEY, CDR2 SMNVEV (reference sequence). CDR3 sequence: CASSPGTGDAAEQFF. The CDR3 region has the DNA TGTGCCAGCAGTCCCGGGACAGGGGATGCAGCTGAGCAGTTCTTC.

The rearrangement uses TRBV7-3 and TRBJ2-1, with a possible D match to TRBD1 (6 bases). The CDR3 is 18 amino acids. The germline CDR1 and CDR2 sequences are SGHTA and FQGTGA. The V end lost 2 bases, the J end lost 0 bases, and 17 bases lay between the germline ends. The CDR3 sequence is CASSLGYGGPSSYNEQFF. The CDR3 region has the DNA TGTGCCAGCAGCTTAGGGTATGGGGGCCCAAGCTCCTACAATGAGCAGTTCTTC.

The chain uses TRBV10-3 and TRBJ2-5, with 8 bases matching TRBD2. Trimming at V came to 11 bases and at J to 2 bases, leaving 4 bases not matched to a gene. Per the germline V gene, CDR1 is ENHRY and CDR2 is SYGVKD. CDR3 length: 12 amino acids. CDR3 nucleotides: TGTGCCGCCACTAGCGGACAAGAGACCCAGTACTTC. Its translation: CAATSGQETQYF.

This clone was seen more than once but under ten times. The CDR3 DNA sequence: TGTGCCAGCAGCTTAGAGACGACACGGCCAGGTCGTGGGTACGAGCAGTACTTC. Its protein is CASSLETTRPGRGYEQYF. This sequence joins TRBV7-6 and TRBJ2-7; D not resolved. The germline CDR1 and CDR2 sequences are SGHVS and FNYEAQ. V lost 1 base and J 4 bases, leaving 23 bases between the germline ends. The CDR3 has 18 amino acids.

This clone was seen a single time. The gene calls are TRBV30 and TRBJ2-3; 7 bases match TRBD1. The V gene end was trimmed by 2 bases and the J gene end by 5 bases; junction bases not matched to a gene: 1. The CDR3 is made up of 12 amino acids. Per the germline V gene, CDR1 is GTSNPN and CDR2 is SVGIG (reference sequence). The CDR3 protein is CAWSPGGDTQYF. DNA of the CDR3: TGTGCCTGGAGTCCAGGGGGAGATACGCAGTATTTT.

Regarding this clone: At one end, the junction sequence differs from germline, possibly due to a read error. The chain employs TRBV11-1 and TRBJ2-1, with 8 bases that match TRBD2. Germline assignment: CDR1 SGHAT and CDR2 FQDESV (reference sequence). The CDR3 runs 13 residues. The CDR3 region is CASSLHTGRGPLF. CDR3 DNA: TGTGCCAGCAGCCTCCATACCGGGAGGGGACCCCTCTTC.